This T cell receptor (beta chain) was captured by sequencing in a study of T cell responses to AZD1222 COVID-19 vaccine. This clone showed up just once. Its antigen remains unknown. Measured with immunoSEQ multiplex PCR; TCRdb has only the in-frame clones, and not every one. This sample has under 150,000 clones; about 88% occur once, and the top ten carry around a tenth. Whole-study results and caveats: Two doses of AZD1222 preceded a rise in Spike-specific TCR breadth and depth.

The origin of this receptor is an adult who received the AZD1222 COVID-19 vaccine. The source was peripheral blood, collected 28 days after the second AZD1222 dose.

The CDR3 nucleotides read TGTGCCAGCAGACCCTTGGGGCCCACAGATACGCAGTATTTT. This encodes CASRPLGPTDTQYF. The V gene is TRBV7-6, the J gene TRBJ2-3; tentative D call: TRBD1 (5 bases). The CDR3 is made up of 14 amino acids. The germline CDR1 and CDR2 sequences are SGHVS and FNYEAQ. V was shortened by 6 bases and J by 2 bases, with 12 bases between the two germline ends.